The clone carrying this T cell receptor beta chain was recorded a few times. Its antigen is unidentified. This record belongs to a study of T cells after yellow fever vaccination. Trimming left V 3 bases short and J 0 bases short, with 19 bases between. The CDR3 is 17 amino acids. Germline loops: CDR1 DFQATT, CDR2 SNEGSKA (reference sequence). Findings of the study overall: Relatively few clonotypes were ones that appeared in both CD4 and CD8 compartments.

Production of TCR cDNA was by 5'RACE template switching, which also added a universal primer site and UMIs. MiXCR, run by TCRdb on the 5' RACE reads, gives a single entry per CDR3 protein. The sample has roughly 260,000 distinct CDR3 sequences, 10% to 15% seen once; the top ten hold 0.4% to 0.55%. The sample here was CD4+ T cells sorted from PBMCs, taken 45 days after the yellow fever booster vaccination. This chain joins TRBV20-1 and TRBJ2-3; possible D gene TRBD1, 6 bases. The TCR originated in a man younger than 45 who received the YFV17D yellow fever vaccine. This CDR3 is CSASPPGHPLSTDTQYF. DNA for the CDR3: TGCAGTGCTAGCCCTCCGGGACACCCCTTAAGCACAGATACGCAGTATTTT.